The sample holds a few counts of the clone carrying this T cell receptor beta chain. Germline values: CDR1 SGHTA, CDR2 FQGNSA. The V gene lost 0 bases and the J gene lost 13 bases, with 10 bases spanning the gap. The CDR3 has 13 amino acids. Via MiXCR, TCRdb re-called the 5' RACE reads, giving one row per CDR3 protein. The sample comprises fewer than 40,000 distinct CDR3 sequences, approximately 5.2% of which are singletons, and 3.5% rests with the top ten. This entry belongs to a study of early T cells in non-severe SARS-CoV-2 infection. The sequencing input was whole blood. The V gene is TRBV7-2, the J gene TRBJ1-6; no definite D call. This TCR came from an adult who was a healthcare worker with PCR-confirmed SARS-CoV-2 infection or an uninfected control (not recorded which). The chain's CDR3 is CASSLASSSPLHF. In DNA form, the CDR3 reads TGTGCCAGCAGCTTAGCTTCTTCTTCCCCCCTCCACTTT.